These 3 T cell receptor beta chains were all obtained from the same sample, sequenced in a study of cytomegalovirus exposure and HLA in healthy donors. Clones were sequenced by immunoSEQ multiplex PCR, and TCRdb holds only the in-frame ones, with some missing. The sample shows 150,000 to 200,000 clones, around 96% of them seen only once. The specimen sequenced was PBMCs. All receptors come from a woman between 18 and 30 years old in good health and CMV-seronegative.

This chain joins TRBV5-1 and TRBJ2-4, with TRBD1 identical over 7 bases. V lost 2 bases, J lost 4 bases, and 3 bases stayed unmatched. Germline CDR1 reads SGHRS; CDR2 reads YFSETQ. The CDR3 has 14 amino acids. This chain's CDR3 is CASSLEGAKNIQYF. Here the CDR3 DNA reads TGCGCCAGCAGCTTAGAGGGGGCGAAAAACATTCAGTACTTC.

The rearrangement uses TRBV18 and TRBJ2-7, with TRBD1 identical over 10 bases. Trimming removed 3 bases from V and 6 bases from J; junction bases left unmatched: 5. The length of the CDR3 is 14 residues. From germline, CDR1 is KGHSH and CDR2 LQKENI. DNA of the CDR3: TGTGCCAGCTCACCCGGACAGGGGGTCGGCGAGCAGTACTTC. Protein product: CASSPGQGVGEQYF.

The CDR3 DNA is TGTGCCAGCTCGAGGGACAGCCGCAATCAGCCCCAGCATTTT. Translated: CASSRDSRNQPQHF. The chain carries TRBV6-1 and TRBJ1-5; 7 bases align to TRBD1. The CDR3 spans 14 residues. Germline V CDR1 and CDR2: MNHNS, SASEGT. V trimming: 8 bases; J trimming: 2 bases; junction bases outside the gene matches: 6.